The rows below give T cell receptor beta chains drawn from one sample of a study of STAT5B mutations in CD4+ large granular lymphocyte leukemia. Data came from immunoSEQ multiplex PCR; TCRdb stores just in-frame clones and leaves some out. The sample has about 38,000 clones; approximately 85% are singletons. The sequencing input was CD4+ T cells from blood buffy coats. The receptors derive from a human donor in good health. Each CDR3 is given with its conserved first and last residue. D genes are given only for firm matches. Rows may omit the clone size; those that give it use once, few, many or a size class.

j_call	d_call	clone_size	v_call	cdr3_aa	cdr3_nt
TRBJ2-3	NA	few	TRBV30	CAWDPRGGADTQYF	TGTGCCTGGGACCCCCGCGGAGGGGCAGATACGCAGTATTTT
TRBJ2-7	NA	NA	TRBV14	CASSQVRASSYEQYF	TGTGCCAGCAGCCAAGTAAGGGCTAGCTCCTACGAGCAGTACTTC
TRBJ2-7	NA	NA	TRBV7-2	CASSLMSETYEQYF	TGTGCCAGCAGCTTAATGAGCGAAACCTACGAGCAGTACTTC
TRBJ2-6	TRBD1	NA	TRBV28	CASSSWTGGNSGANVLTF	TGTGCCAGCAGTTCGTGGACAGGGGGGAACTCTGGGGCCAACGTCCTGACTTTC
TRBJ1-3	NA	NA	TRBV5-1	CASSSSSSGNTIYF	TGCGCCAGCAGCTCCAGTTCCTCTGGAAACACCATATATTTT
TRBJ1-4	NA	once	TRBV9	CASSGTVNEKLFF	TGTGCCAGCTCGGGAACAGTCAATGAAAAACTGTTTTTT
TRBJ2-5	TRBD1	NA	TRBV2	CASSGDRGEETQYF	TGTGCCAGCAGTGGGGACAGGGGGGAAGAGACCCAGTACTTC
TRBJ2-7	NA	NA	TRBV7-2	CASSLGPGPYEQYF	TGTGCCAGCAGCTTAGGTCCGGGTCCCTACGAGCAGTACTTC
TRBJ1-1	NA	NA	TRBV7-3	CASSSQGDTEAFF	TGTGCCAGCAGTTCTCAGGGTGACACTGAAGCTTTCTTT
TRBJ2-6	NA	NA	TRBV28	CASRSGTTLGGANVLTF	TGTGCCAGCAGATCCGGGACAACCCTCGGTGGGGCCAACGTCCTGACTTTC
TRBJ1-2	TRBD1	NA	TRBV5-1	CASSRTGTDYGYTF	TGCGCCAGCAGCAGGACCGGGACAGACTATGGCTACACCTTC
TRBJ2-6	TRBD1	NA	TRBV2	CASRGTGGGMGANVLTF	TGTGCCAGCCGCGGGACAGGGGGCGGGATGGGGGCCAACGTCCTGACTTTC
TRBJ1-2	NA	NA	TRBV28	CASSLEDYGYTF	TGTGCCAGCAGTTTGGAGGACTATGGCTACACCTTC
TRBJ2-5	NA	NA	TRBV10-3	CAISAGDQETQYF	TGTGCCATCAGCGCCGGGGACCAAGAGACCCAGTACTTC
TRBJ1-2	NA	NA	TRBV28	CASGDRDYGYTF	TGTGCCAGCGGCGACAGAGACTATGGCTACACCTTC
TRBJ2-5	TRBD2	once	TRBV9	CASSVGSGRAGETQYF	TGTGCCAGCAGCGTAGGAAGCGGGAGGGCCGGGGAGACCCAGTACTTC
TRBJ2-7	NA	NA	TRBV27	CASSFSKVHEQYF	TGTGCCAGCAGTTTCTCCAAGGTCCACGAGCAGTACTTC
TRBJ2-1	TRBD2	NA	TRBV9	CASSVGASGISYNEQFF	TGTGCCAGCAGCGTAGGGGCTAGCGGAATCTCCTACAATGAGCAGTTCTTC
TRBJ2-5	TRBD2	NA	TRBV4-1	CASSQGRGGEETQYF	TGCGCCAGCAGCCAAGGGCGGGGGGGCGAGGAGACCCAGTACTTC
TRBJ2-7	TRBD1	NA	TRBV7-6	CASSSGTALYEQYF	TGTGCCAGCAGCTCCGGGACAGCCCTCTACGAGCAGTACTTC
TRBJ1-2	TRBD1	NA	TRBV18	CASSPGDRVGYTF	TGTGCCAGCTCACCGGGAGACAGGGTCGGCTACACCTTC
TRBJ1-2	TRBD1	NA	TRBV6-1	CASSMGQVYGYTF	TGTGCCAGCAGTATGGGACAGGTCTATGGCTACACCTTC
TRBJ1-1	NA	NA	TRBV5-1	CASSLGASVNTEAFF	TGCGCCAGCAGCTTAGGAGCATCGGTGAACACTGAAGCTTTCTTT
TRBJ1-4	NA	NA	TRBV19	CASSTGGIATNEKLFF	TGTGCCAGTAGTACCGGGGGGATTGCAACTAATGAAAAACTGTTTTTT
TRBJ2-7	NA	NA	TRBV6-6	CASSYPTDYEQYF	TGTGCCAGCAGTTACCCCACAGACTACGAGCAGTACTTC
TRBJ2-2	NA	once	TRBV10-3	CAISAPSNTGELFF	TGTGCCATCAGTGCGCCTAGTAATACCGGGGAGCTGTTTTTT
TRBJ2-3	TRBD1	NA	TRBV5-6	CASSQAGTGTDTQYF	TGTGCCAGCAGCCAAGCCGGGACAGGCACAGATACGCAGTATTTT
TRBJ2-2	TRBD1	NA	TRBV10-3	CAISRTGETGELFF	TGTGCCATCAGTAGGACAGGGGAGACCGGGGAGCTGTTTTTT
TRBJ2-7	TRBD2	NA	TRBV18	CASSPPGAGGRTFNLYEQYF	TGTGCCAGCTCACCACCGGGAGCGGGAGGGCGCACCTTTAACTTATACGAGCAGTACTTC
TRBJ1-1	NA	NA	TRBV28	CASSLRVGEAFF	TGTGCCAGCAGTTTACGGGTGGGGGAAGCTTTCTTT
TRBJ1-2	TRBD1	NA	TRBV4-1	CASSQDPSDRGYGYTF	TGCGCCAGCAGCCAAGATCCTAGTGACAGGGGATATGGCTACACCTTC
TRBJ1-2	NA	NA	TRBV7-6	CASSPGSWDGYTF	TGTGCCAGCAGCCCTGGAAGTTGGGATGGCTACACCTTC
TRBJ1-6	TRBD1	NA	TRBV7-9	CASSAGGSLHF	TGTGCCAGCAGCGCAGGGGGATCCCTCCACTTT
TRBJ2-7	NA	NA	TRBV15	CATSLKALQSSPYEQYF	TGTGCCACCAGCCTCAAGGCGCTACAGTCTTCCCCCTACGAGCAGTACTTC
TRBJ2-2	TRBD1	NA	TRBV7-9	CASSLGTGGNGELFF	TGTGCCAGCAGCTTGGGGACAGGGGGCAACGGGGAGCTGTTTTTT
TRBJ2-2	NA	NA	TRBV7-6	CASSPKRDITGELFF	TGTGCCAGCAGCCCAAAGCGGGACATTACCGGGGAGCTGTTTTTT